Given below is one T cell receptor (beta chain) in context. This clonotype was counted many times. The clone's antigen remains unknown. No much larger clonotype is one base removed from it; base qualities were not supplied. This entry is derived from a study of T cells in Graves' hyperthyroidism and ophthalmopathy (dated by TCRdb to the late 2010s). Broadly, across the study: Peripheral blood samples were taken at initial diagnosis, before any treatment was given. TCR V-J signatures able to tell the groups apart were searched for in a discovery cohort of more than 90 patients, of whom approximately 40 had Graves' ophthalmopathy and around 57 had stable Graves' hyperthyroidism. Whether ophthalmopathy could be predicted prospectively was tested in an independent validation cohort made up of 18 to 20 hyperthyroidism patients plus 17 patients who later progressed to ophthalmopathy. The 90 or so discovery patients were randomly split 7:3 into training and test sets. In addition, the study compared T-cell repertoires in thyroid tissue and in blood from over 5 Graves' hyperthyroidism patients. Once sampling was done, hyperthyroidism patients were given methimazole at a starting dose of 30 mg daily, whereas ophthalmopathy patients were given high-dose intravenous methylprednisolone. TCR Vbeta CDR3 sequencing of approximately 140 peripheral blood samples (more than 40 ophthalmopathy, about 74 hyperthyroidism and roughly 17 progressor patients) is reported in the paper. What the work shows at the level of the full study, not this receptor alone: Sample size was not statistically predetermined, and blinding of investigators to group allocation was not performed. Most expanded thyroid clonotypes (frequency above 0.001) were also found in blood, which suggests that blood repertoires may mirror thyroid immune responses. During validation, the model predicted progression to ophthalmopathy a median of around 7 months ahead of onset, with more than 60% sensitivity and around 73% specificity. A model built on a 13 V-J signature distinguished ophthalmopathy from stable hyperthyroidism, reaching around 88% sensitivity and 81% to 83% specificity in cross-validation and 80%/75% in testing.

A patient counted as having stable Graves' hyperthyroidism if no progression to ophthalmopathy occurred over 18 months of follow-up. Hyperthyroidism patients were aged 18 to 65 years and newly diagnosed, with disease duration of less than 2 months. Exclusion was applied to patients with uncontrolled infections, other autoimmune diseases, pregnancy or lactation. Diagnoses relied on clinical symptoms, serum thyroxine and TRAb, thyroid ultrasound and orbital computed tomography. PBMCs were isolated from about 9.2 ml of fresh peripheral blood by Ficoll-Paque density gradient centrifugation. Trizol reagent was used to extract total RNA, and RNA quality was then checked on an Agilent 2100 Bioanalyzer. From cysteine to phenylalanine, the CDR3 is 13 amino acids long. The only DNA kept is the CDR3, 39 bases in frame from the first base. V loses 1 base of germline sequence and J loses 9 bases, and the interval between the two ends is 12 bases. CDR1 is given as DFQATT and CDR2 as SNEGSKA, both from the germline V gene (reference sequence).

The TCR beta CDR3 regions were amplified from RNA transcripts. For the first round of RT-PCR on the TCR CDR3, the HTBI primer set was used together with the Qiagen OneStep RT-PCR kit. Libraries were constructed in a second round of multiplex PCR, after which size selection and purification were carried out. Libraries were sequenced paired-end with 100 bp reads on an Illumina HiSeq2000. The study's own analysis went as follows. Raw data were processed with SOAPnuke, discarding reads with adapters, uncalled bases, mean Phred below 15, or no exact constant-primer or identifier match. High-quality paired reads were merged with COPE v1.2.5, and unique nucleotide sequences were defined as clonotypes. MiTCR v1.1 was used to align clonotypes to the IMGT TRBV, TRBD and TRBJ reference segments. The analysis included only V-J combinations with a frequency above 0.0001, which together covered roughly 99% of the repertoires. The TCS score was defined as F50 (clonal expansion) divided by E x V (chaos), with BLOSUM62-based TCRdist calculated between CDR3 peptides within each V-J. Welch's t-statistics and random forest reduced fewer than 550 V-J features to fewer than 15, which were used in a naive Bayes classifier (R e1071). TCRdb applied fastp at Q25 and MiXCR to the public reads, then kept only in-frame beta chains. Every entry covers one CDR3 protein and lists the most common genes and DNA from its rows. These V and J calls are TCRdb output, not the study's own analysis. The sample records hundreds of thousands of distinct CDR3 sequences, about 13% of which are singletons. The ten largest clones add up to 9.2% of the sample.

The TCR comes from a woman aged 18-29 years with Graves' hyperthyroidism. This sequence uses TRBV20-1 and TRBJ2-2; the D segment may tentatively be TRBD1 or TRBD2, each giving 5 matched bases. Input material: blood. CDR3 sequence: CSARVGTTRELFF. DNA sequence: TGCAGTGCTAGAGTGGGGACCACTAGGGAGCTGTTTTTT.